This T cell receptor (beta chain) was documented in a study of T cell repertoires in cytomegalovirus infection. Study at large: Public TCR beta signatures were indicative of both CMV infection and a matching HLA type.

In this sample, this clonotype turned up many times. Its cognate antigen is unknown. Trimming took 5 bases from V and 10 from J; bases not matched to a gene: 16. Germline-derived CDR1 and CDR2 are SGHVS and FQNEAQ. The CDR3 runs 16 residues. Study-level findings and limits: Ex vivo responses were dominated by HLA-C-restricted CMV-specific TCR beta clonotypes.

TCRdb processed the reads anew with MiXCR; each CDR3 protein has one entry. The repertoire holds roughly 700,000 distinct CDR3 sequences, approximately 33% seen once, with about 18% in the top ten. The source of this sequence is a human donor in good health (CMV status not recorded). Some clones in this sample may be carry-over from other donors' samples. The chain links TRBV7-8 to TRBJ1-4; TRBD1 matches 7 bases. The sequencing here drew on cultured PBMCs, taken from culture after CMV antigen stimulation. In DNA, the CDR3 is TGTGCCAGCAGCGCCCGTTTTTTAGGGACAGTGGGAAAACTGTTTTTT. Amino acid sequence: CASSARFLGTVGKLFF. Full variable domain (missing parts from reference TRBV7-8 and TRBJ1-4): GAGVSQSPRYKVAKRGQDVALRCDPISGHVSLFWYQQALGQGPEFLTYFQNEAQLDKSGLPSDRFFAERPEGSVSTLKIQRTQQEDSAVYLCASSARFLGTVGKLFFGSGTQLSVL.